A selection of T cell receptor beta chains follows, all from one sample in a study of regulatory T cells in long-lasting Graves disease. TCRdb itself ran the multiplex PCR reads through MiXCR, one entry per CDR3 protein. Counted here are some 410,000 distinct CDR3 sequences, about a sixth occurring once; the ten biggest clones make up about 10%. These data were also reused for a study on T cells in Graves' hyperthyroidism and ophthalmopathy.

Sequenced here: peripheral blood mononuclear cells (PBMCs), sampled at new diagnosis, from a patient treated with antithyroid drugs. The receptor source for this set is a woman in her twenties or thirties with Graves disease. The CDR3 runs from the conserved cysteine through the conserved F or W. Fields, in order: J gene, V gene, D gene, clone size, CDR3 DNA, CDR3 protein. D genes are given only for firm matches. Clone size is stated in some rows and not others, as once, few, many or a class when expanded.

j_gene: TRBJ1-1; v_gene: TRBV28; d_gene: .; abundance: many; CDR3nt: TGTGCCAGCAGTCGTCCCAGGGAAGCCACTGAAGCTTTCTTT; CDR3aa: CASSRPREATEAFF
j_gene: TRBJ2-1; v_gene: TRBV12-5; d_gene: TRBD2; abundance: many; CDR3nt: TGTGCTAGTGGTTTGGCCCTAGCGGGAGGAACCAATGAGCAGTTCTTC; CDR3aa: CASGLALAGGTNEQFF
j_gene: TRBJ1-2; v_gene: TRBV30; d_gene: .; abundance: few; CDR3nt: TGTGCCTGGAGTGTAAATCGGCCGTATGGCTACACCTTC; CDR3aa: CAWSVNRPYGYTF
j_gene: TRBJ1-2; v_gene: TRBV12-5; d_gene: .; abundance: .; CDR3nt: TGTGCTAGTGGATCCAGCGGGGGCGCTGGCTACACCTTC; CDR3aa: CASGSSGGAGYTF
j_gene: TRBJ2-7; v_gene: TRBV5-1; d_gene: TRBD1; abundance: .; CDR3nt: TGCGCCAGCAGCTCCCGGGACAGGGGGCCGGTTCCCTACGAGCAGTACTTC; CDR3aa: CASSSRDRGPVPYEQYF
j_gene: TRBJ2-7; v_gene: TRBV7-2; d_gene: TRBD2; abundance: many; CDR3nt: TGTGCCAGCAGCCCCCGGACTAGCGGGATCGACGAGCAGTACTTC; CDR3aa: CASSPRTSGIDEQYF
j_gene: TRBJ2-5; v_gene: TRBV13; d_gene: .; abundance: many; CDR3nt: TGTGCCAGCAGCTCCTCCGGAAGGGGGACGAAGACCCAGTACTTC; CDR3aa: CASSSSGRGTKTQYF
j_gene: TRBJ2-4; v_gene: TRBV14; d_gene: .; abundance: .; CDR3nt: TGTGCCAGCAGCCAACCCCAGCACAGCGGGGCCAAAAACATTCAGTACTTC; CDR3aa: CASSQPQHSGAKNIQYF
j_gene: TRBJ2-4; v_gene: TRBV10-1; d_gene: TRBD2; abundance: few; CDR3nt: TGCGCCAGCAGTAGTAGCGGGGCCAAAAACATTCAGTACTTC; CDR3aa: CASSSSGAKNIQYF
j_gene: TRBJ2-1; v_gene: TRBV2; d_gene: .; abundance: few; CDR3nt: TGTGCCAGTGATAGGAATGAGCAGTTCTTC; CDR3aa: CASDRNEQFF
j_gene: TRBJ2-7; v_gene: TRBV28; d_gene: TRBD1; abundance: many; CDR3nt: TGTGCCAGCAGTCCGGCGGGACAGGGAGCTTACGAGCAGTACTTC; CDR3aa: CASSPAGQGAYEQYF
j_gene: TRBJ2-3; v_gene: TRBV5-1; d_gene: .; abundance: many; CDR3nt: TGCGCCAGCAGCTTGTGGCAGGCTAGCACAGATACGCAGTATTTT; CDR3aa: CASSLWQASTDTQYF
j_gene: TRBJ1-2; v_gene: TRBV28; d_gene: .; abundance: many; CDR3nt: TGTGCCAGCAGTTTACCGGCCTACCCCGTCTATGGCTACACCTTC; CDR3aa: CASSLPAYPVYGYTF
j_gene: TRBJ2-2; v_gene: TRBV28; d_gene: .; abundance: many; CDR3nt: TGTGCCAGCAGTTCAGCCAGGGGCCCCGGGGAGCTGTTTTTT; CDR3aa: CASSSARGPGELFF
j_gene: TRBJ2-7; v_gene: TRBV2; d_gene: .; abundance: many; CDR3nt: TGTGCCAGCAGCCAACCCCGTACCTCCTACGAGCAGTACTTC; CDR3aa: CASSQPRTSYEQYF
j_gene: TRBJ2-3; v_gene: TRBV28; d_gene: TRBD2; abundance: many; CDR3nt: TGTGCCAGCGTCTCGGGACTAGCGGTAGATACGCAGTATTTT; CDR3aa: CASVSGLAVDTQYF
j_gene: TRBJ1-2; v_gene: TRBV6-1; d_gene: .; abundance: many; CDR3nt: TGTGCCAGCAGACCCCTGGACAGAGCGGGTGGCTACACCTTC; CDR3aa: CASRPLDRAGGYTF
j_gene: TRBJ2-1; v_gene: TRBV12-3/TRBV12-4; d_gene: TRBD2; abundance: few; CDR3nt: TGTGCCAGCATCCTGACTAGCGGGATCTACAATGAGCAGTTCTTC; CDR3aa: CASILTSGIYNEQFF
j_gene: TRBJ2-7; v_gene: TRBV14; d_gene: .; abundance: many; CDR3nt: TGTGCCAGCGCTCCTGGCAGTAGGCACGAGCAGTACTTC; CDR3aa: CASAPGSRHEQYF
j_gene: TRBJ2-1; v_gene: TRBV14; d_gene: .; abundance: .; CDR3nt: TGTGCCAGCAGCCAAGCCGGGACCAGAAATGAGCAGTTCTTC; CDR3aa: CASSQAGTRNEQFF
j_gene: TRBJ1-1; v_gene: TRBV29-1; d_gene: .; abundance: few; CDR3nt: TGCAGCGTTATAGCCCGGAACACTGAAGCTTTCTTT; CDR3aa: CSVIARNTEAFF
j_gene: TRBJ2-7; v_gene: TRBV27; d_gene: TRBD2; abundance: .; CDR3nt: TGTGCCAGCAGTTTATCCCGGGAGGGGTACGAGCAGTACTTC; CDR3aa: CASSLSREGYEQYF
j_gene: TRBJ2-7; v_gene: TRBV2; d_gene: .; abundance: many; CDR3nt: TGTGCCAGCAGTGAAGCGAAGGGCTCCTACGAGCAGTACTTC; CDR3aa: CASSEAKGSYEQYF